The rows below give T cell receptor beta chains drawn from one sample of a study of T-cell memory formation after mild COVID-19. Each CDR3 protein is one row after TCRdb ran MiXCR on the 5' RACE reads. The profile covers around 300,000 distinct CDR3 sequences, with around 13% appearing a single time and about 24% taken by the ten largest. The specimen was PBMCs or a T cell subset sorted from them (not recorded which). The receptors shown here come from a young man who had mild COVID-19 (a few samples of this study predate the infection). Cell type and time point are not known. Each CDR3 is given with its conserved first and last residue. D genes are given only for firm matches. A row's size may be missing; if present it is once, few, many or a size class.

>few|TRBJ2-1|-|TRBV28
TGTGCCAGCTGTCCGGGGCTTGTTTACAATGAGCAGTTCTTC
CASCPGLVYNEQFF
>-|TRBJ2-5|-|TRBV7-8
TGTGCCAGCAGCTTTAATTTCTTATTGGAGACCCAGTACTTC
CASSFNFLLETQYF
>-|TRBJ2-1|TRBD1|TRBV7-2
TGTGCCAGCACCCGTCCGGGACAGGTCAATGAGCAGTTCTTC
CASTRPGQVNEQFF
>-|TRBJ2-3|TRBD1|TRBV5-1
TGCGCCAGCAGCATCGTCCCGGGACAGCTTGATACGCAGTATTTT
CASSIVPGQLDTQYF
>-|TRBJ2-7|TRBD2|TRBV5-1
TGCGCCAGCAGCACCGGGACTTTAGCGGGGTTCTACGAGCAGTACTTC
CASSTGTLAGFYEQYF
>-|TRBJ2-5|TRBD1|TRBV25-1
TGTGCCAGCGGGAAGAAGGGGACAGAAGAGACCCAGTACTTC
CASGKKGTEETQYF
>-|TRBJ2-1|-|TRBV30
TGTGCCTGTTTGAAGTCGGGGGCGGGTGAGCAGTTCTTC
CACLKSGAGEQFF
>few|TRBJ1-2|-|TRBV19
TGTGCCAGTAGTCTAGACCGATCCAGTGGCTATGGCTACACCTTC
CASSLDRSSGYGYTF
>few|TRBJ2-7|-|TRBV3-1
TGTGCCAGCAGCCAAGGGGAAGCTCAGAACGAGCAGTACTTC
CASSQGEAQNEQYF
>-|TRBJ2-3|TRBD2|TRBV20-1
TGCAGTGCTAGAGGAGCGGGGGTGTCGCCTGGGGCTATTTTT
CSARGAGVSPGAIF
>-|TRBJ1-4|-|TRBV5-3
TGTGCCAGAAGCCGTACTTCAGGGGAGGTATCGACTAATGAAAAACTGTTTTTT
CARSRTSGEVSTNEKLFF
>few|TRBJ2-7|-|TRBV7-9
TGTGCCAGCAGCTCGCGGTCCTACGAGCAGTACTTC
CASSSRSYEQYF
>-|TRBJ1-3|-|TRBV20-1
TGCAGTGCTAGAGATCAGAGGGGAGGAAACACCATATATTTT
CSARDQRGGNTIYF
>few|TRBJ1-4|TRBD1|TRBV4-3
TGCGCCAGCAGCCATACAGGGGGCAATAATGAAAAACTGTTTTTT
CASSHTGGNNEKLFF
>many|TRBJ2-3|-|TRBV6-5
TGTGCCAGCAGTATGGGGGCGAAGGATACGCAGTATTTT
CASSMGAKDTQYF
>-|TRBJ1-4|-|TRBV5-1
TGCGCCAGCAGCTTAGGCGTATCGTGGGGAACTAATGAAAAACTGTTTTTT
CASSLGVSWGTNEKLFF
>few|TRBJ1-6|-|TRBV4-2
TGTGCCAGCAGCCAGGGGTCCCATTCACCCCTCCACTTT
CASSQGSHSPLHF
>-|TRBJ2-5|-|TRBV3-1
TGTGCCAGCAGCCAGGAAGGGGGAGGTTGGGAGACCCAGTACTTC
CASSQEGGGWETQYF
>-|TRBJ1-1|TRBD1|TRBV19
TGTGCCAGTAGTTTCCCTCAGGGGGCATACACTGAAGCTTTCTTT
CASSFPQGAYTEAFF
>-|TRBJ2-2|TRBD1|TRBV6-5
TGTGCCAGCCGGGACAGCTCGAACACCGGGGAGCTGTTTTTT
CASRDSSNTGELFF
>few|TRBJ2-5|-|TRBV12-3/TRBV12-4
TGTGCCAGCAGTCCCCGCGCGGGTTACCTCGAGACCCAGTACTTC
CASSPRAGYLETQYF
>many|TRBJ2-5|TRBD2|TRBV12-3/TRBV12-4
TGTGCCAGCAGTCCGCAGCGGGGGGGCCAAGAGACCCAGTACTTC
CASSPQRGGQETQYF
>few|TRBJ1-1|-|TRBV5-5
TGTGCCAGCAGACGGGGCAGGGACGAAGCTTTCTTT
CASRRGRDEAFF
>-|TRBJ2-1|-|TRBV4-2
TGTGCCAGCAGCCAAGAGGAGGCCAGCTCCTACAATGAGCAGTTCTTC
CASSQEEASSYNEQFF
>many|TRBJ2-1|TRBD2|TRBV12-3/TRBV12-4
TGTGCCAGCAGTTCCCGGACTAGCGGGCCGACGCAGTTCTTC
CASSSRTSGPTQFF
>many|TRBJ2-4|-|TRBV4-3
TGCGCCAGCAGCCCCCCCGGGGGTCGATACCGTCCTATAGCCAAAAACATTCAGTACTTC
CASSPPGGRYRPIAKNIQYF
>few|TRBJ2-2|-|TRBV5-4
TGTGCCAGCAGCTCGTCGAGGGGAAGTACCGGGGAGCTGTTTTTT
CASSSSRGSTGELFF
>few|TRBJ2-5|-|TRBV10-3
TGTGCCATCAGTCTGGGAGAGACCCAGTACTTC
CAISLGETQYF
>few|TRBJ2-3|TRBD2|TRBV28
TGTGCCATCGAGCGGGGGGGCAGAGATACGCAGTATTTT
CAIERGGRDTQYF
>few|TRBJ2-5|-|TRBV5-1
TGCGCCAGCGGTTCGGGGGAGCAAGAGACCCAGTACTTC
CASGSGEQETQYF
>few|TRBJ2-3|-|TRBV2
TGTGCCAGCAGTGTGTCGGAGAATACGTCGCAGTATTTT
CASSVSENTSQYF
>once|TRBJ1-5|-|TRBV28
TGTGCCAGCAGCCCGAGCTGGAAGGATCAGCCCCAGCATTTT
CASSPSWKDQPQHF
>-|TRBJ2-1|-|TRBV5-1
TGCGCCAGCAGCCAGCCCAGTGGAGGGGATCTCAATGAGCAGTTCTTC
CASSQPSGGDLNEQFF
>-|TRBJ1-2|-|TRBV12-3/TRBV12-4
TGTGCCAGCAGTTTATCGGACTATGGCTACACCTTC
CASSLSDYGYTF
>-|TRBJ1-2|-|TRBV4-3
TGCGCCAGCAGCCAAGATCGTAGGGGCGGTGGCTACACCTTC
CASSQDRRGGGYTF
>few|TRBJ2-1|TRBD1|TRBV4-2
TGTGCCAGCACCTTGACAGGGGGAAGCAATGAGCAGTTCTTC
CASTLTGGSNEQFF
>few|TRBJ2-3|TRBD2|TRBV12-3/TRBV12-4
TGTGCCAGCAGAACCGGGACTAGCGGCACAGATACGCAGTATTTT
CASRTGTSGTDTQYF
>few|TRBJ1-4|-|TRBV25-1
TGTGCCAGCAGAAACAGCTGGGCGGATGAAAAACTGTTTTTT
CASRNSWADEKLFF
>many|TRBJ1-1|TRBD1|TRBV5-1
TGCGCCAGCAGCGCCGGGACAGTCAACACTGAAGCTTTCTTT
CASSAGTVNTEAFF
>many|TRBJ2-1|-|TRBV5-1
TGCGCCAGCAGCTTGGTACCAGGGTCCCCCTACAATGAGCAGTTCTTC
CASSLVPGSPYNEQFF
>few|TRBJ2-5|-|TRBV4-1
TGCGCCAGCAGCCAAGAAAACAGCCTAGGGGGTGGGACCCAGTACTTC
CASSQENSLGGGTQYF
>-|TRBJ2-1|-|TRBV9
TGTGCCAGCAGCGGACCTTTGGGGTATGAGCAGTTCTTC
CASSGPLGYEQFF
>-|TRBJ2-1|TRBD2|TRBV5-6
TGTGCCAGCAGCTTGTTGGTAGCGGGGGAACCCTGGACGCAGTTCTTC
CASSLLVAGEPWTQFF
>few|TRBJ2-3|TRBD2|TRBV7-7
TGTGCTAGCAGCCCCACTAGCGGGGGGATCACAGATACGCAGTATTTT
CASSPTSGGITDTQYF
>-|TRBJ2-3|TRBD2|TRBV15
TGTGCCACCAGCAGAGATAGGCGGGGGGGCACAGATACGCAGTATTTT
CATSRDRRGGTDTQYF
>many|TRBJ2-1|-|TRBV4-3
TGCGCCAGCAGCCAAGAGCGGGGGCTTTACAATGAGCAGTTCTTC
CASSQERGLYNEQFF
>-|TRBJ1-5|TRBD1|TRBV6-1
TGTGCCAGCAGTGAACGGACAGGTCGAAGCAATCAGCCCCAGCATTTT
CASSERTGRSNQPQHF